This T cell receptor (beta chain) was observed in a study of technical replicates of blood from a handful of donors. Libraries were prepared by immunoSEQ multiplex PCR; TCRdb keeps only in-frame clonotypes and omits some of them. Of more than 75,000 clones in the sample, about 92% were seen once. Losses at the gene ends were 7 bases for V and 0 bases for J; bases not matched to a gene: 10. This CDR3 spans 17 amino acids. In germline, CDR1 is SGHRS, CDR2 YFSETQ. The clonotype originates from a human donor in good health. The material sequenced was T cells isolated from PBMCs. The rearrangement uses TRBV5-1 and TRBJ1-4, with TRBD1 identical over 9 bases. CDR3 in amino acids: CASGQGRPFATNEKLFF. In DNA, the CDR3 is TGCGCCAGCGGACAGGGGCGTCCTTTTGCAACTAATGAAAAACTGTTTTTT.